The 13 T cell receptor beta chains below were found in one sample sequenced in a study of blood T cell repertoires in COVID-19 (dated by TCRdb to the early 2020s). Preparation of the library involved the immunoSEQ multiplex PCR assay. What TCRdb holds here is the immuneACCESS table cut down to in-frame rearrangements. Part of the clones is not present; checked against another copy, under half of the missing clones reflect an unresolved V gene, and the others are unexplained. This sample is represented by 95,000 to 150,000 clones; around three quarters of them were singletons. Under 20% of the sample goes to the ten largest clones. The sample consisted of peripheral blood. All receptors come from a man aged 55 to 70 with active or convalescent COVID-19.

The genes are TRBV20-1 and TRBJ2-7; the match to TRBD1 covers 7 bases. Germline-derived CDR1 and CDR2 are DFQATT and SNEGSKA (reference sequence). J lost 13 bases, V lost 3 bases, and 6 bases had no gene match. The CDR3 spans 10 residues. In DNA form, the CDR3 reads TGCAGTGCTAGTGGGGACAGTCCCTACTTC. Encoded protein: CSASGDSPYF.

The chain combines TRBV28 with TRBJ1-5, with unresolved D. Germline-derived CDR1 and CDR2 are MDHEN and SYDVKM. The CDR3 length is 14 residues. Trimming stripped 5 bases from V and 9 bases from J, with 17 bases between. The CDR3 here is CASSTRADMTPQHF. Written as DNA, the CDR3 is TGTGCCAGCAGTACGCGGGCCGACATGACGCCCCAGCATTTT. The full variable domain, with the rest looked up from reference TRBV28 and TRBJ1-5, is DVKVTQSSRYLVKRTGEKVFLECVQDMDHENMFWYRQDPGLGLRLIYFSYDVKMKEKGDIPEGYSVSREKKERFSLILESASTNQTSMYLCASSTRADMTPQHFGDGTRLSIL.

The chain links TRBV10-3 to TRBJ2-1; D gene uncertain. V lost 4 bases and J 8 bases, leaving 12 bases between the germline ends. Looked up from germline, CDR1 is ENHRY and CDR2 is SYGVKD. This CDR3 spans 13 amino acids. The CDR3 reads CAISGYTSHEQFF. CDR3 nucleotide sequence: TGTGCCATCAGTGGCTATACCTCTCATGAGCAGTTCTTC.

J is TRBJ2-2 and V is TRBV30; the D is unclear. V gave up 4 bases and J gave up 4 bases, with 10 bases separating them. The germline gives CDR1 GTSNPN, CDR2 SVGIG (reference sequence). The CDR3 consists of 13 residues. The CDR3 sequence is CAWTTAPTGELFF. The DNA of the CDR3 is TGTGCCTGGACTACCGCCCCCACCGGGGAGCTGTTTTTT.

The chain uses TRBV19 and TRBJ2-5, with D uncertain. The CDR3 spans 16 residues. Germline loops: CDR1 LNHDA, CDR2 SQIVND (reference sequence). Trimming took off 2 bases at V and 2 bases at J, with 15 bases between the two ends. Written as DNA, the CDR3 is TGTGCCAGTAGTATAACCGGCGGCCCGGTTCAAGAGACCCAGTACTTC. Protein product: CASSITGGPVQETQYF.

The chain has TRBV19 and TRBJ2-6; D ambiguous. V was pared by 6 bases and J by 0 bases, with 9 bases between. CDR1 and CDR2 (germline): LNHDA, SQIVND (reference sequence). The CDR3 runs 15 residues. This chain's CDR3 is CASSPGDSGANVLTF. CDR3 coding DNA: TGTGCCAGTAGCCCAGGCGACTCTGGGGCCAACGTCCTGACTTTC.

The chain couples TRBV15 to TRBJ2-3, with D maybe TRBD2 (6 bases). The germline V gene encodes CDR1 LNHNV and CDR2 YYDKDF (reference sequence). V was pared by 6 bases and J by 4 bases, with 26 bases between. The CDR3 spans 18 residues. The chain's CDR3 is CATSPRSLRAGKADTQYF. As DNA, the CDR3 is TGTGCCACCAGTCCTAGGTCGCTCAGGGCGGGAAAAGCAGATACGCAGTATTTT.

This clone has a single count. This chain links TRBV18 with TRBJ1-4; D not resolved. This CDR3 contains 14 residues. The germline V and J ends were trimmed by 5 bases and 8 bases, with 15 bases remaining between them. The V gene's germline CDR1 is KGHSH and CDR2 LQKENI. CDR3 sequence (DNA): TGTGCCAGCTCAAACGACGGATTCGGGGAAAAACTGTTTTTT. Translation gives CASSNDGFGEKLFF.

The chain carries TRBV4-1 and TRBJ2-1; a weak D match, TRBD2 (5 bases). V shed 1 base and J shed 4 bases, with 5 bases lying between them. This CDR3 has 13 amino acids. Germline V gene sequence: CDR1 MGHRA, CDR2 YSYEKL. CDR3 residues: CASSQGTYNEQFF. The CDR3 DNA sequence: TGCGCCAGCAGCCAAGGGACTTACAATGAGCAGTTCTTC.

CDR3 protein: CASSSGTSTDTQYF. Here the CDR3 DNA reads TGTGCCAGCAGTTCAGGAACGAGCACAGATACGCAGTATTTT. J is TRBJ2-3 and V is TRBV28; D gene unclear. The length of the CDR3 is 14 residues. V was clipped by 4 bases and J by 0 bases, with 8 bases between them. Germline V gene sequence: CDR1 MDHEN, CDR2 SYDVKM.

V is TRBV15 and J is TRBJ2-5; 13 positions match TRBD2. There are 16 residues in the CDR3. Germline V CDR1 and CDR2: LNHNV, YYDKDF (reference sequence). Losses at the gene ends were 4 bases for V and 5 bases for J; bases not matched to a gene: 7. The CDR3 DNA sequence: TGTGCCACCAGCACACTAGCGGGAGGGACGGGGGAGACCCAGTACTTC. Encoded protein: CATSTLAGGTGETQYF. The full variable domain, its missing parts supplied by reference TRBV15 and TRBJ2-5, is DAMVIQNPRYQVTQFGKPVTLSCSQTLNHNVMYWYQQKSSQAPKLLFHYYDKDFNNEADTPDNFQSRRPNTSFCFLDIRSPGLGDTAMYLCATSTLAGGTGETQYFGPGTRLLVL.

The CDR3 spells CSASVYNEQFF. The CDR3, as DNA: TGCAGTGCTTCCGTCTACAATGAGCAGTTCTTC. The rearrangement uses TRBV20-1 and TRBJ2-1; no reliable D call. Trimming pared 5 bases from V and 3 bases from J, leaving 5 bases between. Per germline, CDR1 DFQATT and CDR2 SNEGSKA (reference sequence). The CDR3 is 11 amino acids.

The chain recombines TRBV5-1 with TRBJ2-5; D is ambiguous. This CDR3 comprises 13 residues. V dropped 4 bases and J dropped 3 bases, with 10 bases sitting between them. CDR1 and CDR2 (germline): SGHRS, YFSETQ. CDR3 DNA: TGCGCCAGCAGCCGAGGCCAGAAAGAGACCCAGTACTTC. This translates into CASSRGQKETQYF.